The rows below give T cell receptor beta chains drawn from one sample of a study of cytomegalovirus exposure and HLA in healthy donors. Sequencing used immunoSEQ multiplex PCR; TCRdb keeps in-frame clones, though not all of them. The table shows about 78,000 clones, with approximately 88% occurring only once. Sequencing was performed on PBMCs. All receptors come from a woman in her fifties or sixties in good health and CMV-seronegative. Both conserved end residues are part of each CDR3. Fields, in order: clone size, J gene, V gene, D gene, CDR3 protein, CDR3 DNA. D genes are given only for firm matches. Clone sizes are given selectively: once, few, many, or a class where the clone is expanded.

clone_size: -
j_call: TRBJ1-1
v_call: TRBV19
d_call: TRBD1
cdr3_aa: CASTRTGMNTEAFF
cdr3_nt: TGTGCCAGTACTCGGACAGGGATGAACACTGAAGCTTTCTTT

clone_size: -
j_call: TRBJ1-2
v_call: TRBV7-9
d_call: TRBD1
cdr3_aa: CASSLKRQGTSGYTF
cdr3_nt: TGTGCCAGCAGCTTAAAGAGACAGGGGACCAGTGGCTACACCTTC

clone_size: once
j_call: TRBJ1-6
v_call: TRBV2
d_call: -
cdr3_aa: CASSGQSNSPLHF
cdr3_nt: TGTGCCAGCAGTGGACAGAGTAATTCACCCCTCCACTTT

clone_size: -
j_call: TRBJ2-5
v_call: TRBV5-6
d_call: TRBD2
cdr3_aa: CASSLTGRAKETQYF
cdr3_nt: TGTGCCAGCAGCTTGACGGGGAGGGCGAAAGAGACCCAGTACTTC

clone_size: few
j_call: TRBJ2-1
v_call: TRBV10-3
d_call: -
cdr3_aa: CAISEHYNEQFF
cdr3_nt: TGTGCCATCAGTGAGCATTACAATGAGCAGTTCTTC

clone_size: -
j_call: TRBJ2-6
v_call: TRBV5-1
d_call: -
cdr3_aa: CASSPSSGANVLTF
cdr3_nt: TGCGCCAGCAGCCCGTCCTCTGGGGCCAACGTCCTGACTTTC

clone_size: -
j_call: TRBJ2-2
v_call: TRBV7-9
d_call: -
cdr3_aa: CASASGTTNTGELFF
cdr3_nt: TGTGCCAGCGCCTCCGGGACAACTAACACCGGGGAGCTGTTTTTT

clone_size: few
j_call: TRBJ1-5
v_call: TRBV5-1
d_call: -
cdr3_aa: CASSLARGPGEPQHF
cdr3_nt: TGCGCCAGCAGCTTGGCTCGGGGTCCGGGGGAGCCCCAGCATTTT

clone_size: few
j_call: TRBJ1-1
v_call: TRBV29-1
d_call: -
cdr3_aa: CSVSPGATNTEAFF
cdr3_nt: TGCAGCGTTTCCCCAGGCGCTACGAACACTGAAGCTTTCTTT

clone_size: -
j_call: TRBJ2-1
v_call: TRBV5-1
d_call: TRBD1
cdr3_aa: CASSPGTGGNEQFF
cdr3_nt: TGCGCCAGCTCTCCGGGGACAGGGGGAAATGAGCAGTTCTTC

clone_size: few
j_call: TRBJ2-2
v_call: TRBV7-6
d_call: -
cdr3_aa: CASSPGYSGELFF
cdr3_nt: TGTGCCAGCAGCCCGGGGTATTCCGGGGAGCTGTTTTTT

clone_size: -
j_call: TRBJ2-2
v_call: TRBV19
d_call: TRBD2
cdr3_aa: CASSPVAGGPANTGELFF
cdr3_nt: TGTGCCAGTAGCCCAGTAGCGGGGGGGCCCGCGAACACCGGGGAGCTGTTTTTT

clone_size: -
j_call: TRBJ1-2
v_call: TRBV2
d_call: -
cdr3_aa: CASRLDSQGYTF
cdr3_nt: TGTGCCAGCAGATTGGACAGCCAAGGCTACACCTTC

clone_size: -
j_call: TRBJ2-1
v_call: TRBV7-9
d_call: TRBD2
cdr3_aa: CASSFWGTSGSLGDNEQFF
cdr3_nt: TGTGCCAGCAGCTTCTGGGGGACTAGCGGGAGTCTCGGCGACAATGAGCAGTTCTTC

clone_size: -
j_call: TRBJ1-1
v_call: TRBV7-2
d_call: -
cdr3_aa: CASSLASPTGLRGMNTEAFF
cdr3_nt: TGTGCCAGCAGCTTAGCCTCGCCCACGGGACTGCGGGGGATGAACACTGAAGCTTTCTTT

clone_size: -
j_call: TRBJ1-2
v_call: TRBV5-4
d_call: TRBD1
cdr3_aa: CASSRGQGAPGANYGYTF
cdr3_nt: TGTGCCAGCAGCCGAGGGCAGGGGGCCCCGGGAGCTAACTATGGCTACACCTTC

clone_size: -
j_call: TRBJ2-5
v_call: TRBV5-6
d_call: -
cdr3_aa: CASSLAQYQETQYF
cdr3_nt: TGTGCCAGCAGCTTGGCCCAGTACCAAGAGACCCAGTACTTC

clone_size: -
j_call: TRBJ1-1
v_call: TRBV10-1
d_call: -
cdr3_aa: CASSAYRATEAFF
cdr3_nt: TGCGCCAGCAGTGCTTACAGGGCCACTGAAGCTTTCTTT

clone_size: -
j_call: TRBJ2-1
v_call: TRBV15
d_call: -
cdr3_aa: CATSRADRKTYNEQFF
cdr3_nt: TGTGCCACCAGCAGAGCAGACAGGAAAACCTACAATGAGCAGTTCTTC

clone_size: few
j_call: TRBJ2-1
v_call: TRBV15
d_call: TRBD2
cdr3_aa: CATSRRAGGLNEQFF
cdr3_nt: TGTGCCACCAGCAGACGAGCGGGGGGGCTTAATGAGCAGTTCTTC

clone_size: -
j_call: TRBJ1-1
v_call: TRBV6-1
d_call: -
cdr3_aa: CASSGGRFGNTEAFF
cdr3_nt: TGTGCCAGCAGTGGAGGGCGGTTTGGAAACACTGAAGCTTTCTTT

clone_size: once
j_call: TRBJ2-6
v_call: TRBV18
d_call: TRBD1
cdr3_aa: CASSPRQGGTGANVLTF
cdr3_nt: TGTGCCAGCTCACCAAGACAGGGTGGCACTGGGGCCAACGTCCTGACTTTC

clone_size: -
j_call: TRBJ1-6
v_call: TRBV18
d_call: TRBD1
cdr3_aa: CASSPSLGQGRNSPLHF
cdr3_nt: TGTGCCAGCTCACCATCGCTAGGACAGGGTCGGAATTCACCCCTCCACTTT

clone_size: -
j_call: TRBJ1-2
v_call: TRBV6-4
d_call: TRBD1
cdr3_aa: CARGWDRGHGYTF
cdr3_nt: TGTGCCAGAGGGTGGGACAGGGGCCATGGCTACACCTTC

clone_size: -
j_call: TRBJ1-1
v_call: TRBV28
d_call: -
cdr3_aa: CASTQVSGAEAFF
cdr3_nt: TGTGCCAGCACCCAAGTTTCCGGGGCTGAAGCTTTCTTT

clone_size: -
j_call: TRBJ2-5
v_call: TRBV5-1
d_call: -
cdr3_aa: CASSFGVKQETQYF
cdr3_nt: TGCGCCAGCAGCTTCGGGGTTAAACAAGAGACCCAGTACTTC

clone_size: -
j_call: TRBJ2-1
v_call: TRBV15
d_call: TRBD1
cdr3_aa: CATSRDRQGAGNEQFF
cdr3_nt: TGTGCCACCAGCAGAGATCGACAGGGGGCCGGCAATGAGCAGTTCTTC